This TCR beta chain was captured by sequencing in a study of early T cells in non-severe SARS-CoV-2 infection. TCRdb re-analysed the 5' RACE reads in MiXCR, keeping a single row per CDR3 protein. Among 35,000 to 40,000 distinct CDR3 sequences listed, approximately 6.3% were seen once. As regards this clonotype: What it binds is unknown.

The CDR3 loop spans 15 amino acids. The germline CDR1 and CDR2 sequences are SEHNR and FQNEAQ (reference sequence). Between the trimmed V and J ends, which lost 5 bases and 4 bases, there was a span of 16 bases. Study conclusions and caveats: Comparison of clonotypes with VDJdb favored anti-spike CD8 responses while missing private and CD4 specificities.

The sample consisted of whole blood. The clonotype originates from an adult who was a healthcare worker with PCR-confirmed SARS-CoV-2 infection or an uninfected control (not recorded which). The chain recombines TRBV7-9 with TRBJ2-3; D ambiguous. The CDR3 protein is CASSPGSSAPDTQYF. CDR3 DNA sequence: TGTGCCAGCAGCCCCGGGTCCTCGGCCCCAGATACGCAGTATTTT.